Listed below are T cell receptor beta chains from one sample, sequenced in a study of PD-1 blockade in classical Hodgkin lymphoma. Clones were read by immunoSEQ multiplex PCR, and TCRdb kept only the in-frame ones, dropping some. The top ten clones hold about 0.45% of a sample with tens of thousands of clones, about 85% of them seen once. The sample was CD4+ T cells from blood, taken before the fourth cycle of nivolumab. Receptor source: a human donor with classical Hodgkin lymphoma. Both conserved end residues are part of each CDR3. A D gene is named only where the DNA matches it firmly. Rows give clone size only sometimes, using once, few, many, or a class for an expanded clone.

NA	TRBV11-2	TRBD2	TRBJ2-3	TGTGCCAGCAGCCCCACCCTCGGGACTAGCGGGAGTGGCACAGATACGCAGTATTTT	CASSPTLGTSGSGTDTQYF
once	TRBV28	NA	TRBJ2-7	TGTGCCAGCAGTTTTCCCGGGGTCCCCTACGAGCAGTACTTC	CASSFPGVPYEQYF
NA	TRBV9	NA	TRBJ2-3	TGTGCCAGCAGCGTAGAGGCACAGGGATGGCCAGATACGCAGTATTTT	CASSVEAQGWPDTQYF
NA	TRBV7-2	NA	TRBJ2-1	TGTGCCAGCAGCTTTCGGACGGACCTATACAATGAGCAGTTCTTC	CASSFRTDLYNEQFF
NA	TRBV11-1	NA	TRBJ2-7	TGTGCCAGCAGCTTAGCAGCGGAAAGCTCCTACGAGCAGTACTTC	CASSLAAESSYEQYF
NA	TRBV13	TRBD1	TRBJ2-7	TGTGCCAGCAGCTCCGCCGGACAGGGGGGCTCCTACGAGCAGTACTTC	CASSSAGQGGSYEQYF
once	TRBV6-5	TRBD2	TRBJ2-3	TGTGCCAGCAGTAAAGCGGGAGGGCCCGATACGCAGTATTTT	CASSKAGGPDTQYF
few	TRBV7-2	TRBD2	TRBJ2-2	TGTGCCAGCAGCCCCGGACTAGCGGGACCCTACACCGGGGAGCTGTTTTTT	CASSPGLAGPYTGELFF
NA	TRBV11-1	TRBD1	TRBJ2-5	TGTGCCAGCAGCACCGGACAGGGAGAGACCCAGTACTTC	CASSTGQGETQYF
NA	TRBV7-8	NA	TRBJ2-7	TGTGCCAGCAGCTTAGTTGGGGCGAGCTCCTACGAGCAGTACTTC	CASSLVGASSYEQYF
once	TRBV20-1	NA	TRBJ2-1	TGCAGTGCTATCAAGAACAATGAGCAGTTCTTC	CSAIKNNEQFF
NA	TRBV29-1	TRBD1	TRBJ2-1	TGCAGCGTTGAAGGCCTCGGGCAGGGGGCAAACAATGAGCAGTTCTTC	CSVEGLGQGANNEQFF
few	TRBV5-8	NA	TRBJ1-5	TGTGCCAGCAGCTTCTCCCAGCCCCAGCATTTT	CASSFSQPQHF
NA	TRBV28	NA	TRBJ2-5	TGTGCCAGCATCCAACAGATTGGGGAGCAAGAGACCCAGTACTTC	CASIQQIGEQETQYF